Shown below are 20 T cell receptor beta chains from a single sample sequenced in a study of cytomegalovirus exposure and HLA in healthy donors. The PCR used 60 Vbeta and 13 Jbeta primers. Libraries were prepared by immunoSEQ multiplex PCR; TCRdb keeps only in-frame clonotypes and omits some of them. The sample holds approximately 150,000 clones, roughly 80% seen once. Sequencing was done on a sample of PBMCs. The origin of the receptors is a man in his forties or fifties in good health and CMV-seropositive.

The V and J genes are TRBV9 and TRBJ1-2; 7 bases fit TRBD1. The J segment lost 4 bases and the V segment lost 0 bases, leaving 3 bases of the junction unmatched. The germline V gene has CDR1 SGDLS and CDR2 YYNGEE. The CDR3 runs to 14 residues. Written as DNA, the CDR3 is TGTGCCAGCAGCGTAGGACAGGGAAGCTATGGCTACACCTTC. It encodes CASSVGQGSYGYTF.

A few counts support this clone. The V gene is TRBV5-8, the J gene TRBJ1-5, with D possibly being TRBD1 (5 bases). In germline, CDR1 is SGHTS, CDR2 YDEGEE. The CDR3 has 13 residues. Trimming shortened V by 5 bases and J by 4 bases, and 10 bases separated the two germline ends. The CDR3 coding sequence is TGTGCCAGCAGTCCCAGGGCGAATCAGCCCCAGCATTTT. The encoded protein is CASSPRANQPQHF.

The CDR3 is CAISESTGGNSPLHF. The CDR3, as DNA: TGTGCCATCAGTGAGTCGACAGGGGGAAATTCACCCCTCCACTTT. The chain uses TRBV10-3 and TRBJ1-6, with 9 positions matching TRBD1. Trimming cost V 0 bases and J 7 bases; bases outside gene matches: 1. The V gene's germline CDR1 is ENHRY and CDR2 SYGVKD. The CDR3 length is 15 residues.

The chain joins TRBV11-3 to TRBJ2-7; D gene unclear. Germline V CDR1 and CDR2: SGHNT, YENEEA. V shed 4 bases and J shed 2 bases, with 9 bases lying between them. CDR3 length equals 13 residues. The CDR3 protein is CASSSGKAYEQYF. DNA of the CDR3: TGTGCCAGCAGCTCGGGTAAGGCCTACGAGCAGTACTTC.

This chain uses TRBV18 with TRBJ2-1; 15 bases agree with TRBD2. Germline lookup yields CDR1 KGHSH and CDR2 LQKENI. V lost 2 bases to trimming and J lost 9 bases; unmatched junction nucleotides: 2. The CDR3 extends over 15 amino acids. The CDR3: CASSPGTSGGSEQFF. CDR3 sequence (DNA): TGTGCCAGCTCACCAGGGACTAGCGGGGGGAGTGAGCAGTTCTTC.

CDR3 nucleotide sequence: TGTGCCAGCAGCCCCTCTAAAGGGACTAGGGCCAAAAACATTCAGTACTTC. It specifies CASSPSKGTRAKNIQYF. The chain carries TRBV7-9 and TRBJ2-4; 8 bases match TRBD2. With 5 bases clipped from V and 1 base from J, the junction kept 10 bases outside the gene matches. Germline CDR1 reads SEHNR; CDR2 reads FQNEAQ (reference sequence). The CDR3 runs 17 residues.

This sequence joins TRBV2 and TRBJ1-4; TRBD1 matches at 8 bases. Trimming cost V 5 bases and J 5 bases; bases outside gene matches: 4. This CDR3 is 14 amino acids long. Germline values: CDR1 SNHLY, CDR2 FYNNEI. Written as DNA, the CDR3 is TGTGCCAGCAGTCAGAGACAGGGGAATGAAAAACTGTTTTTT. It yields the protein CASSQRQGNEKLFF. Supplemented by reference TRBV2 and TRBJ1-4, the full variable domain reads EPEVTQTPSHQVTQMGQEVILRCVPISNHLYFYWYRQILGQKVEFLVSFYNNEISEKSEIFDDQFSVERPDGSNFTLKIRSTKLEDSAMYFCASSQRQGNEKLFFGSGTQLSVL.

V is TRBV11-1 and J is TRBJ2-7; no firm D call. CDR3 length equals 17 residues. The germline V gene has CDR1 SGHAT and CDR2 FQDESV (reference sequence). Deletions cut 5 bases from V and 3 bases from J, with 23 bases between. CDR3 DNA sequence: TGTGCCAGCAGCCCCCCCGCTAACTCTAAGTATAACTACGAGCAGTACTTC. It specifies CASSPPANSKYNYEQYF.

V is TRBV27 and J is TRBJ2-6; unclear D gene. The CDR3 is made up of 16 amino acids. V lost 0 bases and J 1 base, leaving 7 bases between the germline ends. CDR1 and CDR2 (germline): MNHEY, SMNVEV (reference sequence). The DNA for the CDR3 is TGTGCCAGCAGTTTATCCCCACGGTCTGGGGCCAACGTCCTGACTTTC. This gives the protein CASSLSPRSGANVLTF.

The V gene is TRBV18, the J gene TRBJ2-7, with a weak D call TRBD2 (5 bases). Trimming cost V 2 bases and J 3 bases, with 8 bases left between them. The CDR3 is 13 amino acids. Germline V gives CDR1 KGHSH, CDR2 LQKENI. The CDR3 sequence: CASSPDGDYEQYF. CDR3 in DNA: TGTGCCAGCTCACCAGACGGGGACTACGAGCAGTACTTC.

The CDR3 DNA reads as TGTGCCAGTAGTATAGGCCAAATTCGTCACAGGCAACCCGGGGAGCTGTTTTTT. Its protein is CASSIGQIRHRQPGELFF. The chain has TRBV19 and TRBJ2-2; weak D call: TRBD1 (5 bases). The V gene lost 1 base and the J gene lost 6 bases, with 21 bases spanning the gap. The CDR3 sequence is 18 residues long. Germline CDR1 is LNHDA and CDR2 is SQIVND (reference sequence).

Concerning this clone itself: The junction departs from germline at one end; a sequencing error may be responsible. V and J are TRBV12-5 and TRBJ2-1, with D tentatively TRBD2 (6 bases). The CDR3 has 15 amino acids. Germline V gene lookup returns CDR1 LGHNT and CDR2 FRNRAP. The CDR3 loop is CASGLSRDSNNEQFF. CDR3 nucleotide sequence: TGTGCTAGTGGTTTGTCCCGGGACTCCAACAATGAGCAGTTCTTC. Together with reference TRBV12-5 and TRBJ2-1, the CDR3 gives the full variable domain: DARVTQTPRHKVTEMGQEVTMRCQPILGHNTVFWYRQTMMQGLELLAYFRNRAPLDDSGMPKDRFSAEMPDATLATLKIQPSEPRDSAVYFCASGLSRDSNNEQFFGPGTRLTVL.

The V call is TRBV7-3, the J call TRBJ2-3; weak D call: TRBD2 (6 bases). CDR3 size: 13 residues. V gave up 5 bases and J gave up 3 bases, with 9 bases separating them. The V gene's germline CDR1 is SGHTA and CDR2 FQGTGA. The CDR3 sequence: CASSTGATDTQYF. CDR3 DNA sequence: TGTGCCAGCAGCACGGGAGCAACAGATACGCAGTATTTT.

J is TRBJ1-2 and V is TRBV6-6, with D possibly being TRBD1 (5 bases). The V gene lost 0 bases and the J gene lost 8 bases, with 13 bases spanning the gap. The germline CDR1 and CDR2 sequences are MNHNY and SVGAGI (reference sequence). CDR3 length equals 14 residues. In DNA form, the CDR3 reads TGTGCCAGCAGTTACTCGAATAGGGGAACAGGCTACACCTTC. Residues: CASSYSNRGTGYTF.

A few counts support this clone. J is TRBJ1-5 and V is TRBV7-8, with D perhaps matching TRBD1 (6 bases). The CDR3 sequence is 16 residues long. Germline CDR1 is SGHVS and CDR2 is FQNEAQ. The germline V and J ends were trimmed by 6 bases and 5 bases, with 20 bases remaining between them. The CDR3 loop is CASRVGGAREDQPQHF. CDR3 sequence (DNA): TGTGCCAGCAGGGTTGGGGGGGCGCGGGAGGATCAGCCCCAGCATTTT.

In this sample, this clone turned up a few times. The chain uses TRBV19 and TRBJ2-5; a possible D gene is TRBD2 (5 bases). The V gene lost 1 base and the J gene lost 1 base, with 10 bases spanning the gap. Germline CDR1 is LNHDA and CDR2 is SQIVND (reference sequence). The CDR3 is made up of 15 amino acids. As DNA, the CDR3 is TGTGCCAGTAGTATAGGAGGGCTACTCCAAGAGACCCAGTACTTC. Encoded protein: CASSIGGLLQETQYF.

V and J are TRBV27 and TRBJ1-2, with 7 bases that match TRBD1. V shed 5 bases, J shed 0 bases, and the junction held 9 bases outside the gene matches. The CDR3 contains 16 residues. Germline loops: CDR1 MNHEY, CDR2 SMNVEV (reference sequence). CDR3 nucleotides: TGTGCCAGCAGTCCTCATCGGACAGGTACTAACTATGGCTACACCTTC. It translates to CASSPHRTGTNYGYTF.

This chain links TRBV5-1 with TRBJ1-1; the D is unclear. With 1 base removed from V and 1 base from J, the gap between germline ends came to 11 bases. Germline loops: CDR1 SGHRS, CDR2 YFSETQ. The CDR3 has 15 residues. Written as DNA, the CDR3 is TGCGCCAGCAGCTTGTCCACAGTGACGAACACTGAAGCTTTCTTT. This codes for CASSLSTVTNTEAFF.

The rearrangement joins TRBV30 to TRBJ2-3; 8 bases fit TRBD1. Germline V lookup: CDR1 GTSNPN, CDR2 SVGIG (reference sequence). CDR3 length: 16 amino acids. Trimming at V came to 0 bases and at J to 6 bases, leaving 11 bases not matched to a gene. CDR3 DNA sequence: TGTGCCTGGAGTGTATTCCGGGACAGGCATAGGGATACGCAGTATTTT. Translating gives CAWSVFRDRHRDTQYF. Full variable domain (missing parts from reference TRBV30 and TRBJ2-3): SQTIHQWPATLVQPVGSPLSLECTVEGTSNPNLYWYRQAAGRGLQLLFYSVGIGQISSEVPQNLSASRPQDRQFILSSKKLLLSDSGFYLCAWSVFRDRHRDTQYFGPGTRLTVL.

The V gene is TRBV5-1, the J gene TRBJ2-3; TRBD2 might be the D (6 bases). The germline V gene encodes CDR1 SGHRS and CDR2 YFSETQ. This CDR3 region has 15 residues. Trimming pared 7 bases from V and 1 base from J, leaving 16 bases between. The CDR3 sequence is CASCEGGEGTDTQYF. CDR3 sequence (DNA): TGCGCCAGCTGCGAGGGCGGGGAGGGCACAGATACGCAGTATTTT.